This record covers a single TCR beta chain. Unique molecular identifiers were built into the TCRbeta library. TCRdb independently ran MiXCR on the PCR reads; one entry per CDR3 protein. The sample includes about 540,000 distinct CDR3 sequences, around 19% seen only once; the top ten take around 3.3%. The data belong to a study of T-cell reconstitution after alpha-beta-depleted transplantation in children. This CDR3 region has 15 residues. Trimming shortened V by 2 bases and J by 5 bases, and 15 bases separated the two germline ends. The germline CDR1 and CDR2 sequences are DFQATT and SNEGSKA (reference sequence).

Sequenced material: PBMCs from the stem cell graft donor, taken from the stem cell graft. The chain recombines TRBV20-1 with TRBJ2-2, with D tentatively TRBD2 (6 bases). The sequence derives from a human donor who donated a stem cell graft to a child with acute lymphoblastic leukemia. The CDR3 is CSARKVLARTGELFF. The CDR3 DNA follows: TGCAGTGCTAGAAAGGTCCTAGCGAGAACCGGGGAGCTGTTTTTT.